One sample yielded the 26 T cell receptor beta chains listed below, sequenced in a study of blood T cell repertoires in COVID-19. Some clones are missing from TCRdb's copy, which holds only in-frame ones; the method was immunoSEQ multiplex PCR. Among roughly 230,000 clones listed, around 83% were seen once. The material sequenced was peripheral blood. Receptors originate from a man aged 40-49 years with active or convalescent COVID-19.

DNA of the CDR3: TGTGCCAGCAGTCCCCACTCCGGGACAGGGGGCGGGGAACGAGCGACCCAGTACTTC. Protein sequence: CASSPHSGTGGGERATQYF. The chain carries TRBV2 and TRBJ2-5, with TRBD1 matching over 12 bases. The CDR3 has 19 residues. Trimming cost V 5 bases and J 7 bases; bases outside gene matches: 20. CDR1 is SNHLY and CDR2 is FYNNEI in the germline V gene.

This clone was found a few times. The J gene is TRBJ1-1, the V gene TRBV6-5, with 8 bases aligning to TRBD1. With V trimmed by 11 bases and J by 4 bases, 12 bases remained unmatched. The CDR3 sequence is 14 residues long. Germline loops: CDR1 MNHEY, CDR2 SVGAGI. The CDR3 region has the DNA TGTGCCGCGGCCGGCAGGGGGCTAGTCACTGAAGCTTTCTTT. It specifies CAAAGRGLVTEAFF.

This clone has a handful of counts. The chain couples TRBV19 to TRBJ2-7; no firm D call. The CDR3 loop spans 13 amino acids. Per germline, CDR1 LNHDA and CDR2 SQIVND (reference sequence). Between the trimmed V and J ends, which lost 3 bases and 0 bases, there was a span of 6 bases. CDR3 nucleotide sequence: TGTGCCAGTAGTATCAGGAACTCCTACGAGCAGTACTTC. Its protein is CASSIRNSYEQYF.

The rearrangement links TRBV30 to TRBJ1-4; D is perhaps TRBD1 (5 bases). CDR1 and CDR2 from the germline V gene are GTSNPN and SVGIG (reference sequence). Between the trimmed V and J ends, which lost 3 bases and 8 bases, there was a span of 10 bases. The CDR3 is made up of 12 amino acids. This CDR3 is CAWRGLREKLFF. The CDR3 bases are TGTGCCTGGAGGGGACTGAGGGAAAAACTGTTTTTT.

On this clone itself: This specimen includes other DNA sequences encoding the same CDR3. The J gene is TRBJ1-2, the V gene TRBV19; TRBD1 agrees at 7 bases. Trimming cost V 4 bases and J 5 bases; bases outside gene matches: 7. Germline V gene sequence: CDR1 LNHDA, CDR2 SQIVND (reference sequence). The CDR3 extends over 14 amino acids. The CDR3 nucleotides are TGTGCCAGTAGTAGCCGGGACAGCCTGTATGGCTACACCTTC. The encoded protein is CASSSRDSLYGYTF.

The V call is TRBV27, the J call TRBJ2-4, with D possibly TRBD2 on 5 matching bases. The V gene's germline CDR1 is MNHEY and CDR2 SMNVEV (reference sequence). With 6 bases removed from V and 0 bases from J, the gap between germline ends came to 9 bases. CDR3 length: 14 residues. CDR3: CASSAGLAKNIQYF. In DNA, the CDR3 is TGTGCCAGCAGCGCGGGCCTAGCCAAAAACATTCAGTACTTC.

The chain couples TRBV12-3 or TRBV12-4 to TRBJ1-5; no firm D call. The CDR3 consists of 12 residues. Trimming took 3 bases from V and 5 from J, leaving 5 bases between them. The CDR3 DNA reads TGTGCCAGCAGTTTCGAGTATCAGCCCCAGCATTTT. Amino acids: CASSFEYQPQHF.

The rearrangement uses TRBV19 and TRBJ1-2, with 8 positions matching TRBD1. Germline CDR1 LNHDA, CDR2 SQIVND (reference sequence). After removal of 5 bases from V and 3 bases from J, the junction contained 8 bases not matched to a gene. The CDR3 spans 15 residues. The CDR3 coding sequence is TGTGCCAGTAGTTCTCAGGGGGCTTCTGACTATGGCTACACCTTC. It codes for CASSSQGASDYGYTF.

The rearrangement links TRBV2 to TRBJ1-5; D remains unclear. V was shortened by 7 bases and J by 7 bases, with 14 bases between the two germline ends. Germline V gives CDR1 SNHLY, CDR2 FYNNEI. CDR3 size: 13 residues. This CDR3 is CASMQDSRQPQHF. In DNA, the CDR3 is TGTGCCAGCATGCAGGACTCTCGACAGCCCCAGCATTTT.

As to this clone: The identical CDR3 is also encoded by other nucleotide sequences in the sample. The rearrangement uses TRBV30 and TRBJ2-7, with D perhaps matching TRBD2 (5 bases). V lost 4 bases and J lost 2, with 9 bases in between. This CDR3 is 12 amino acids long. Germline CDR1 is GTSNPN and CDR2 is SVGIG (reference sequence). The CDR3 is CAWNRDTYEQYF. The CDR3 DNA follows: TGTGCCTGGAACCGGGATACCTACGAGCAGTACTTC.

This clone was observed a single time. This sequence joins TRBV6-5 and TRBJ2-7, with TRBD1 matching 8 bases. This CDR3 has 14 residues. From germline, CDR1 is MNHEY and CDR2 SVGAGI. V was clipped by 6 bases and J by 1 base; unmatched bases: 5. In nucleotides, the CDR3 is TGTGCCAGCAGCCGACAGGGGTCGTCCTACGAGCAGTACTTC. Its protein is CASSRQGSSYEQYF.

The rearrangement uses TRBV7-9 and TRBJ2-3; 7 nucleotides agree with TRBD1. The CDR3 totals 14 residues. Germline assignment: CDR1 SEHNR and CDR2 FQNEAQ (reference sequence). The V segment lost 10 bases and the J segment 6 bases; nucleotides outside the gene matches: 13. CDR3 sequence: CATRGQGPIDTQYF. CDR3 coding DNA: TGTGCCACAAGGGGGCAAGGGCCAATCGATACGCAGTATTTT. Drawing the rest from reference TRBV7-9 and TRBJ2-3, the complete variable domain is DTGVSQNPRHKITKRGQNVTFRCDPISEHNRLYWYRQTLGQGPEFLTYFQNEAQLEKSRLLSDRFSAERPKGSFSTLEIQRTEQGDSAMYLCATRGQGPIDTQYFGPGTRLTVL.

J is TRBJ1-5 and V is TRBV5-1, with D tentatively TRBD1 (5 bases). From germline, CDR1 is SGHRS and CDR2 YFSETQ. V was pared by 0 bases and J by 1 base, with 8 bases between. This CDR3 region has 15 residues. The CDR3 sequence is CASSLAGESNQPQHF. CDR3 in DNA: TGCGCCAGCAGCTTGGCGGGGGAGAGCAATCAGCCCCAGCATTTT. The complete variable domain, with remaining parts taken from reference TRBV5-1 and TRBJ1-5, reads KAGVTQTPRYLIKTRGQQVTLSCSPISGHRSVSWYQQTPGQGLQFLFEYFSETQRNKGNFPGRFSGRQFSNSRSEMNVSTLELGDSALYLCASSLAGESNQPQHFGDGTRLSIL.

The gene calls are TRBV5-4 and TRBJ2-5, with TRBD2 matching over 7 bases. The germline V gene encodes CDR1 SGHNT and CDR2 YYREEE (reference sequence). The junction had 3 bases not matched to a gene; V was cut back by 0 bases and J by 4 bases. CDR3 length: 14 residues. The CDR3 DNA is TGTGCCAGCAGCTTGGCTAGCGGAGGAGAGACCCAGTACTTC. Protein sequence: CASSLASGGETQYF.

This clone was picked up one time. V usage is TRBV30 and J usage is TRBJ2-3; D is perhaps TRBD2 (6 bases). The CDR3 consists of 13 residues. The germline CDR1 and CDR2 sequences are GTSNPN and SVGIG (reference sequence). Deletions cut 2 bases from V and 5 bases from J, with 11 bases between. The CDR3, as DNA: TGTGCCTGGAGTCGGGGGTCGGGAGATACGCAGTATTTT. The encoded protein is CAWSRGSGDTQYF.

The CDR3 DNA reads TGTGCCAGCAGCCAACCCGGGACAGGGAGCACTGAAGCTTTCTTT. Amino acids: CASSQPGTGSTEAFF. The V call is TRBV6-5, the J call TRBJ1-1, with TRBD1 matching 9 bases. Germline CDR1 reads MNHEY; CDR2 reads SVGAGI. The CDR3 sequence is 15 residues long. V was clipped by 6 bases and J by 4 bases; unmatched bases: 9.

The chain carries TRBV18 and TRBJ1-5; D gene ambiguous. The V end lost 3 bases, the J end lost 4 bases, and 7 bases lay between the germline ends. CDR3 length equals 13 residues. Germline CDR1 is KGHSH and CDR2 is LQKENI. The CDR3 region is CASSPSRNQPQHF. The DNA for the CDR3 is TGTGCCAGCTCACCTTCCCGTAATCAGCCCCAGCATTTT.

The chain has TRBV7-6 and TRBJ1-1; TRBD1 agrees at 10 bases. Per germline, CDR1 SGHVS and CDR2 FNYEAQ. The CDR3 spans 15 residues. J gave up 5 bases and V 5 bases, and 8 bases lay outside the gene matches. CDR3: CASSGQTGGGTEAFF. The CDR3 DNA follows: TGTGCCAGCAGCGGACAGACAGGGGGCGGAACTGAAGCTTTCTTT. Full variable domain (rest looked up from reference TRBV7-6 and TRBJ1-1): GAGVSQSPRYKVTKRGQDVALRCDPISGHVSLYWYRQALGQGPEFLTYFNYEAQQDKSGLPNDRFSAERPEGSISTLTIQRTEQRDSAMYRCASSGQTGGGTEAFFGQGTRLTVV.

This clone came up once. The V and J genes are TRBV5-1 and TRBJ2-2; a possible D gene is TRBD2 (5 bases). V gave up 5 bases and J gave up 3 bases, with 11 bases separating them. CDR1 is SGHRS, CDR2 YFSETQ, per germline. The CDR3 spans 14 residues. The CDR3 spells CASSYSEDTGELFF. The CDR3 DNA reads TGCGCCAGCAGTTATTCGGAGGACACCGGGGAGCTGTTTTTT.

The genes are TRBV5-1 and TRBJ1-3; TRBD1 is a possible D gene (6 bases). The V end lost 4 bases, the J end lost 2 bases, and 10 bases lay between the germline ends. CDR1 and CDR2 from the germline V gene are SGHRS and YFSETQ. The CDR3 sequence is 14 residues long. CDR3 loop: CASSPGTTGNTIYF. The CDR3 bases are TGCGCCAGCAGCCCCGGGACAACTGGAAACACCATATATTTT. Full variable domain (outside the CDR3, taken from reference TRBV5-1 and TRBJ1-3): KAGVTQTPRYLIKTRGQQVTLSCSPISGHRSVSWYQQTPGQGLQFLFEYFSETQRNKGNFPGRFSGRQFSNSRSEMNVSTLELGDSALYLCASSPGTTGNTIYFGEGSWLTVV.

The chain recombines TRBV5-8 with TRBJ2-7; 11 bases line up with TRBD1. The ends lost 0 bases at V and 4 bases at J; junction bases unmatched: 6. The CDR3 extends over 16 amino acids. Per the germline V gene, CDR1 is SGHTS and CDR2 is YDEGEE. The CDR3: CASSLVGQGGRYEQYF. The CDR3 region has the DNA TGTGCCAGCAGCTTGGTGGGACAGGGGGGAAGGTACGAGCAGTACTTC.

CDR3 in amino acids: CASSPEGARGYTF. In DNA form, the CDR3 reads TGCGCCAGCAGCCCGGAAGGGGCGAGGGGCTACACCTTC. The J gene is TRBJ1-2, the V gene TRBV4-1; D is possibly TRBD1 (5 bases). With 4 bases removed from V and 8 bases from J, the gap between germline ends came to 14 bases. This CDR3 comprises 13 residues. The germline CDR1 and CDR2 sequences are MGHRA and YSYEKL.

This clone was seen only once. J is TRBJ2-1 and V is TRBV7-9, with TRBD1 matching over 7 bases. CDR3 length: 16 residues. CDR1 is SEHNR and CDR2 is FQNEAQ in the germline V gene (reference sequence). Trimming cost V 1 base and J 7 bases; bases outside gene matches: 10. The CDR3 DNA sequence: TGTGCCAGCAGCTTAGTACGTACAGGGGTTTTGAATGAGCAGTTCTTC. Translation gives CASSLVRTGVLNEQFF.

V gene TRBV12-3 or TRBV12-4 combines with J gene TRBJ2-7, with D maybe TRBD1 (6 bases). CDR3 size: 13 residues. With 6 bases removed from V and 5 bases from J, the gap between germline ends came to 14 bases. The CDR3 spells CASSLGAPNEQYF. CDR3 bases: TGTGCCAGCAGCTTGGGGGCCCCCAACGAGCAGTACTTC.

The chain recombines TRBV11-2 with TRBJ2-2, with 11 bases identical to TRBD2. The germline V gene encodes CDR1 SGHAT and CDR2 FQNNGV. J gave up 0 bases and V 4 bases, and 10 bases lay outside the gene matches. The CDR3 totals 19 residues. The CDR3 DNA reads as TGTGCCAGCAGCTCAACGTCCTTTAGCGGGAGGGCGAACACCGGGGAGCTGTTTTTT. It translates to CASSSTSFSGRANTGELFF.

V is TRBV4-1 and J is TRBJ2-1; 8 nucleotides agree with TRBD1. The CDR3 spans 13 residues. Germline V gene lookup returns CDR1 MGHRA and CDR2 YSYEKL. V shed 9 bases and J 4 bases; nucleotides not matched to a gene: 5. The chain's CDR3 is CASLGQDYNEQFF. CDR3 DNA sequence: TGCGCCAGTTTGGGACAGGATTACAATGAGCAGTTCTTC.